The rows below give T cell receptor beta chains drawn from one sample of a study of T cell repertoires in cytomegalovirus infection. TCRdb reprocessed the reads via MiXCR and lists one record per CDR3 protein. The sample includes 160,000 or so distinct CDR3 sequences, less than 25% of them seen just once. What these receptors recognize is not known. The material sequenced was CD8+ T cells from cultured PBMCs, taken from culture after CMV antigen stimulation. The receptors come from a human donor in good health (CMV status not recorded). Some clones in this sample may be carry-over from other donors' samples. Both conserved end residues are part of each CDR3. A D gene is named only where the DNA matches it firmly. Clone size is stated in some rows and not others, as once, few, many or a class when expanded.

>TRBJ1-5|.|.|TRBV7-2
TGTGCCAGCAGCTTAGTAGCCAGTCCGAGGGTGCCCCAGCATTTT
CASSLVASPRVPQHF
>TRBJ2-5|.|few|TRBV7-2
TGTGCCAGCAGCTTAGCGGGGCCTCCTACTTTTAAAGAGACCCAGTACTTC
CASSLAGPPTFKETQYF
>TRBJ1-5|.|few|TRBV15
TGTGCCACCAGCAGAGTGGGACAAATAAGGCGCAGCAATCAGCCCCAGCATTTT
CATSRVGQIRRSNQPQHF
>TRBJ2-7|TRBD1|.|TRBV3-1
TGTGCCAGCAGCCCCGGGACAGGGAATTACGAGCAGTACTTC
CASSPGTGNYEQYF
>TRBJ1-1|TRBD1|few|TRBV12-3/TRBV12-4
TGTGCCAGCATTAATACAGGGGGCCTTACTGAAGCTTTCTTT
CASINTGGLTEAFF
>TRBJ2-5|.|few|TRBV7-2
TGTGCCAGCAGCTCCGTCCAAGAGACCCAGTACTTC
CASSSVQETQYF
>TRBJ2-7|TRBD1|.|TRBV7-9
TGTGCCAGCAGCCCCCCCGACAGGGGGCTTGGAGAGCAGTACTTC
CASSPPDRGLGEQYF
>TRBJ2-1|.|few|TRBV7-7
TGTGCCAGCAGCTTCGGCGACAGGACGGGGTACAATGAGCAGTTCTTC
CASSFGDRTGYNEQFF
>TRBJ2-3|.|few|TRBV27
TGTGCCAGCAGTTTACGCTGGGGGGGCAACATAGATACGCAGTATTTT
CASSLRWGGNIDTQYF
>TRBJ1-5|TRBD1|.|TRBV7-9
TGTGCCAGCAGCCCCGACAGGGGGGTCAATCAGCCCCAGCATTTT
CASSPDRGVNQPQHF
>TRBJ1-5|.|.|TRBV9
TGTGCCAGCAACCCAGAGGGTACTAGCAATCAGCCCCAGCATTTT
CASNPEGTSNQPQHF
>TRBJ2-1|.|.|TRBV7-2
TGTGCCAGCACCTCCTACACCGGTGGCAATGAGCAGTTCTTC
CASTSYTGGNEQFF
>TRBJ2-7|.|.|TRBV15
TGTGCCACCAGCAGACAGGGCCTATGGTACGAGCAGTACTTC
CATSRQGLWYEQYF
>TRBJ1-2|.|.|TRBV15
TGTGCCACCAGCAGAGATCGAGGGCTGGTTACCGATGGCTACACCTTC
CATSRDRGLVTDGYTF
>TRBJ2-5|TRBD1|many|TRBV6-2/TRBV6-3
TGTGCCAGCAGTTACTGGGACAGCCAAGAGACCCAGTACTTC
CASSYWDSQETQYF
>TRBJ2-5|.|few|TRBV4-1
TGCGCCAGCAGCCAAGATTACGAGGGAGAGACCCAGTACTTC
CASSQDYEGETQYF
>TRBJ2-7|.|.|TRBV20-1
TGCAGTGCCCTATTTCACCCGTCCGAGCAGTACTTC
CSALFHPSEQYF
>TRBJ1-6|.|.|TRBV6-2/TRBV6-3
TGTGCCAGCAGTTACAGGTCCGCCATCGAGCTCCGAAATAATTCACCCCTCCACTTT
CASSYRSAIELRNNSPLHF
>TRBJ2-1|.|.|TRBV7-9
TGTGCCAGCAGCTCAACTGACAGCAATGAGCAGTTCTTC
CASSSTDSNEQFF
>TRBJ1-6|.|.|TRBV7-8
TGTGCCAGCAGCTTCAGAAGGAGCTCCTATAATTCACCCCTCCACTTT
CASSFRRSSYNSPLHF
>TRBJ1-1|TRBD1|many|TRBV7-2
TGTGCCAGTAGTCCCCCAGGGGGTACTGAAGCTTTCTTT
CASSPPGGTEAFF
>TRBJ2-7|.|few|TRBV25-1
TGTGCCAGCGGGGACACCTTCTACGAGCAGTACTTC
CASGDTFYEQYF
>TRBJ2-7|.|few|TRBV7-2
TGTGCCAGCAGCTTCACGGACGGGTTCTACGAGCAGTACTTC
CASSFTDGFYEQYF
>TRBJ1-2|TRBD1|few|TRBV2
TGTGCCAGCAGTGTGTACAGGGGGCGCAACTATGGCTACACCTTC
CASSVYRGRNYGYTF
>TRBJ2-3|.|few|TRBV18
TGTGCCAGCTCACCCGGAACGCAGGGAGATACGCAGTATTTT
CASSPGTQGDTQYF
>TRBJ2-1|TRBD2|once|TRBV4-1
TGCGCCAGCAGCCAAGATGCGGGGGGGGGCAATGAGCAGTTCTTC
CASSQDAGGGNEQFF